These 17 T cell receptor beta chains were all obtained from the same sample, sequenced in a study of blood T cells in healthy people across ages. A second PCR, run for roughly 7 to 11 cycles, used a sample-barcoded 5' primer plus a J-beta primer mix. TCRdb processed the 5' RACE reads anew with MiXCR; each CDR3 protein has one entry. The table shows over 1.5 million distinct CDR3 sequences, with 49% occurring only once. Sequencing was carried out using blood. The receptors originated from a woman in her thirties or forties in good health.

This clonotype showed up just a few times. The V and J genes are TRBV9 and TRBJ1-6, with D maybe TRBD1 (5 bases). Trimming took off 0 bases at V and 0 bases at J, with 13 bases between the two ends. Germline V CDR1 and CDR2: SGDLS, YYNGEE. This CDR3 has 18 residues. The CDR3 nucleotides read TGTGCCAGCAGCGTAGGGGTCGAGGGGAACTCCTATAATTCACCCCTCCACTTT. This encodes CASSVGVEGNSYNSPLHF.

This clonotype was observed a single time. This chain links TRBV11-2 with TRBJ2-1; 9 positions match TRBD2. CDR1 and CDR2 from the germline V gene are SGHAT and FQNNGV. This CDR3 region has 15 residues. Trimming at V came to 5 bases and at J to 0 bases, leaving 2 bases not matched to a gene. In nucleotides, the CDR3 is TGTGCCAGCAGCGGCGGGGGGGTCTCCTACAATGAGCAGTTCTTC. Its protein product is CASSGGGVSYNEQFF. Drawing the rest from reference TRBV11-2 and TRBJ2-1, the complete variable domain is EAGVAQSPRYKIIEKRQSVAFWCNPISGHATLYWYQQILGQGPKLLIQFQNNGVVDDSQLPKDRFSAERLKGVDSTLKIQPAKLEDSAVYLCASSGGGVSYNEQFFGPGTRLTVL.

The gene calls are TRBV5-1 and TRBJ2-7; D gene ambiguous. Trimming pared 0 bases from V and 6 bases from J, leaving 16 bases between. The CDR3 consists of 15 residues. From germline, CDR1 is SGHRS and CDR2 YFSETQ. As DNA, the CDR3 is TGCGCCAGCAGCTTGGATCCGGGTTCCATCTGCGAGCAGTACTTC. Translated: CASSLDPGSICEQYF.

This clonotype was picked up a small number of times. The chain employs TRBV7-2 and TRBJ2-6; no firm D call. Trimming cost V 7 bases and J 2 bases, with 9 bases left between them. Germline V gene sequence: CDR1 SGHTA, CDR2 FQGNSA. The CDR3 has 14 residues. The CDR3 nucleotides are TGTGCCAGCACCCTTGTGGCTGGGGCCAACGTCCTGACTTTC. Translating gives CASTLVAGANVLTF.

This clonotype came up many times. The gene calls are TRBV5-1 and TRBJ2-5, with D perhaps being TRBD1 or TRBD2 (5 bases each). The germline CDR1 and CDR2 sequences are SGHRS and YFSETQ. Trimming pared 0 bases from V and 4 bases from J, leaving 10 bases between. This CDR3 comprises 14 residues. The CDR3 DNA reads as TGCGCCAGCAGCTTGGCAGGGACGCGAGAGACCCAGTACTTC. Protein: CASSLAGTRETQYF.

The gene calls are TRBV18 and TRBJ2-7; either TRBD1 or TRBD2 may fit D (7 bases each). The CDR3 totals 15 residues. V lost 4 bases, J lost 3 bases, and 16 bases lay in between. Germline V gene data show CDR1 as KGHSH and CDR2 as LQKENI. DNA for the CDR3: TGTGCCAGCTCACGCGCAGGGGGGGGATTCTACGAGCAGTACTTC. Translated: CASSRAGGGFYEQYF.

The J gene is TRBJ1-4, the V gene TRBV7-2; D unclear. The V end lost 0 bases, the J end lost 2 bases, and 10 bases lay between the germline ends. The CDR3 covers 16 residues. Per the germline V gene, CDR1 is SGHTA and CDR2 is FQGNSA. CDR3 DNA sequence: TGTGCCAGCAGCTTAGCTCACGGGATGACTAATGAAAAACTGTTTTTT. This encodes CASSLAHGMTNEKLFF.

The chain carries TRBV12-3 or TRBV12-4 and TRBJ2-5; D is possibly TRBD1 (6 bases). V dropped 1 base and J dropped 4 bases, with 13 bases sitting between them. The CDR3 has 15 residues. The CDR3, as DNA: TGTGCCAGCAGTTTAGGACAGGCGCTGATAGAGACCCAGTACTTC. This gives the protein CASSLGQALIETQYF.

The V call is TRBV7-9, the J call TRBJ2-3, with 7 bases fitting TRBD2. The germline V gene encodes CDR1 SEHNR and CDR2 FQNEAQ (reference sequence). CDR3 length equals 13 residues. The J segment lost 5 bases and the V segment lost 7 bases, leaving 6 bases of the junction unmatched. CDR3 protein: CASNPGEGDTQYF. The CDR3 DNA follows: TGTGCCAGCAATCCGGGGGAGGGAGATACGCAGTATTTT.

The chain employs TRBV3-1 and TRBJ2-3; 8 positions match TRBD2. Germline V gives CDR1 LGHDT, CDR2 YNNKEL (reference sequence). The trim removed 3 bases at V and 3 bases at J, leaving 5 bases unmatched. The CDR3 has 15 amino acids. The CDR3 protein is CASSQTAGETDTQYF. CDR3 DNA: TGTGCCAGCAGCCAGACAGCGGGGGAAACAGATACGCAGTATTTT.

The rearrangement joins TRBV20-1 to TRBJ1-2, with 7 positions matching TRBD1. CDR3 length: 14 amino acids. In germline, CDR1 is DFQATT, CDR2 SNEGSKA (reference sequence). V dropped 4 bases and J dropped 4; count of bases not matched to a gene: 9. The CDR3 nucleotides are TGCAGTGCTATCGGTAACAGGGGAGGCTATGGCTACACCTTC. It translates to CSAIGNRGGYGYTF.

This clonotype appeared once. This sequence joins TRBV7-2 and TRBJ1-2; 12 bases are a match to TRBD1. Germline trimming cut 1 base from V and 9 bases from J; bases unmatched to any gene: 15. Germline V CDR1 and CDR2: SGHTA, FQGNSA. This CDR3 has 18 amino acids. In nucleotides, the CDR3 is TGTGCCAGCAGCTTAGACGGACCCTCCGGGACAGGGGGCCGTAGCTACACCTTC. The encoded protein is CASSLDGPSGTGGRSYTF.

This CDR3 reads CASRNRDRVSNEQFF. CDR3 bases: TGTGCCAGCAGGAACCGGGACAGGGTGTCAAATGAGCAGTTCTTC. This chain joins TRBV11-2 and TRBJ2-1; the match to TRBD1 covers 9 bases. CDR3 length equals 15 residues. V trimming: 6 bases; J trimming: 7 bases; junction bases outside the gene matches: 10. Germline V gene data show CDR1 as SGHAT and CDR2 as FQNNGV.

The chain recombines TRBV4-3 with TRBJ2-2; 9 bases agree with TRBD1. The trim removed 4 bases at V and 7 bases at J, leaving 7 bases unmatched. This CDR3 spans 15 amino acids. Germline V gene lookup returns CDR1 LGHNA and CDR2 YSLEER. The CDR3 bases are TGCGCCAGCAGCCTCCTGGGACAGGGCGTCGGGGAGCTGTTTTTT. Encoded protein: CASSLLGQGVGELFF.

The CDR3 loop reads CASSDYGQDFVYGYTF. In DNA form, the CDR3 reads TGTGCCAGCAGTGACTACGGACAGGATTTTGTTTATGGCTACACCTTC. This sequence joins TRBV6-6 and TRBJ1-2, with 7 bases fitting TRBD1. The CDR3 totals 16 residues. Germline CDR1 MNHNY, CDR2 SVGAGI (reference sequence). Losses at the gene ends were 5 bases for V and 5 bases for J; bases not matched to a gene: 14.

The genes are TRBV5-1 and TRBJ1-2; 12 nucleotides agree with TRBD1. The CDR3 has 15 amino acids. V shed 3 bases and J 7 bases; nucleotides not matched to a gene: 7. The germline V gene has CDR1 SGHRS and CDR2 YFSETQ. In nucleotides, the CDR3 is TGCGCCAGCAGCTGGGAAGGGGACAGGGGGCTTGGCTACACCTTC. It codes for CASSWEGDRGLGYTF.

This clonotype appeared many times. The J gene is TRBJ1-2, the V gene TRBV3-1; weak D call: TRBD1 (6 bases). Trimming pared 4 bases from V and 8 bases from J, leaving 14 bases between. CDR1 is LGHDT, CDR2 YNNKEL, per germline (reference sequence). The CDR3 consists of 13 residues. In DNA, the CDR3 is TGTGCCAGCAGCCGAGGGGGTTCTGAGGGCTACACCTTC. Amino acids: CASSRGGSEGYTF. The full variable domain, with the rest looked up from reference TRBV3-1 and TRBJ1-2, is DTAVSQTPKYLVTQMGNDKSIKCEQNLGHDTMYWYKQDSKKFLKIMFSYNNKELIINETVPNRFSPKSPDKAHLNLHINSLELGDSAVYFCASSRGGSEGYTFGSGTRLTVV.